One and the same sample provided the 18 T cell receptor beta chains below, sequenced in a study of T cell responses to AZD1222 COVID-19 vaccine. TCRdb's copy holds only in-frame clones and misses some; the assay was immunoSEQ multiplex PCR. This sample has more than 120,000 clones, with 93% found just once. The input for sequencing was peripheral blood, taken on day 0 of AZD1222 vaccination. These receptors came from an adult in good health.

The genes are TRBV5-1 and TRBJ1-1; the D gene is possibly TRBD1 (6 bases). Germline V gene data show CDR1 as SGHRS and CDR2 as YFSETQ. The CDR3 has 13 amino acids. V lost 7 bases to trimming and J lost 4 bases, with 14 bases between them. Here the CDR3 reads CASAGQFVTEAFF. For the CDR3, the DNA is TGCGCCAGCGCCGGACAGTTCGTCACTGAAGCTTTCTTT.

The chain uses TRBV18 and TRBJ2-1; 9 nucleotides line up with TRBD2. Trimming cost V 3 bases and J 5 bases; bases outside gene matches: 8. Looked up from germline, CDR1 is KGHSH and CDR2 is LQKENI. This CDR3 comprises 16 residues. Written as DNA, the CDR3 is TGTGCCAGCTCACCGATTAGCGGGGGAGAAAACAATGAGCAGTTCTTC. This codes for CASSPISGGENNEQFF.

The CDR3 is CASRSGGGNEKLFF. Written as DNA, the CDR3 is TGTGCCAGCAGGAGTGGGGGGGGTAACGAAAAACTGTTTTTT. The rearrangement joins TRBV6-5 to TRBJ1-4, with D tentatively TRBD1 (5 bases). The CDR3 spans 14 residues. V lost 6 bases and J 8 bases, leaving 16 bases between the germline ends. Germline V CDR1 and CDR2: MNHEY, SVGAGI.

The chain has TRBV9 and TRBJ2-7; the D is unclear. This CDR3 has 12 amino acids. Germline assignment: CDR1 SGDLS and CDR2 YYNGEE. The ends were cut back, 3 bases at V and 10 bases at J, with 14 bases in the middle. CDR3 nucleotides: TGTGCCAGCAGCGCGGACGGCCTCCACCAGTACTTC. Translation: CASSADGLHQYF.

The rearrangement joins TRBV20-1 to TRBJ2-5; D not resolved. CDR1 DFQATT and CDR2 SNEGSKA come from the germline V gene (reference sequence). The CDR3 is 10 residues long. With 4 bases removed from V and 5 bases from J, the gap between germline ends came to 5 bases. CDR3 sequence: CSAMSETQYF. Here the CDR3 DNA reads TGCAGTGCTATGAGCGAGACCCAGTACTTC.

V is TRBV5-5 and J is TRBJ2-7, with unresolved D. Trimming left V 0 bases short and J 7 bases short, with 17 bases between. Germline values: CDR1 SGHKS, CDR2 YYEKEE (reference sequence). This CDR3 is built from 15 residues. The CDR3 reads CASSLELHPATEQYF. As DNA, the CDR3 is TGTGCCAGCAGCTTGGAGCTACACCCCGCTACGGAGCAGTACTTC. The full variable domain, in which reference TRBV5-5 and TRBJ2-7 provide the parts outside the CDR3, is DAGVTQSPTHLIKTRGQQVTLRCSPISGHKSVSWYQQVLGQGPQFIFQYYEKEERGRGNFPDRFSARQFPNYSSELNVNALLLGDSALYLCASSLELHPATEQYFGPGTRLTVT.

The J gene is TRBJ2-7, the V gene TRBV5-5; D possibly uses TRBD1 or TRBD2 (5 bases each). Germline V gives CDR1 SGHKS, CDR2 YYEKEE (reference sequence). The CDR3 sequence is 15 residues long. V lost 1 base and J 3 bases, leaving 14 bases between the germline ends. The CDR3 reads CASSLYYEGIYEQYF. CDR3 DNA sequence: TGTGCCAGCAGCTTGTATTATGAGGGGATCTACGAGCAGTACTTC. Variable domain in full (rest from reference TRBV5-5 and TRBJ2-7): DAGVTQSPTHLIKTRGQQVTLRCSPISGHKSVSWYQQVLGQGPQFIFQYYEKEERGRGNFPDRFSARQFPNYSSELNVNALLLGDSALYLCASSLYYEGIYEQYFGPGTRLTVT.

This clone was seen only a few times. This chain joins TRBV10-3 and TRBJ2-2, with D perhaps matching TRBD1 or TRBD2 (5 bases each). CDR1 and CDR2 (germline): ENHRY, SYGVKD. Trimming left V 6 bases short and J 4 bases short, with 15 bases between. This CDR3 comprises 15 residues. CDR3 nucleotides: TGTGCCATCAGAGCGACAGCGGCTGGCACCGGGGAGCTGTTTTTT. Translating it yields CAIRATAAGTGELFF.

The chain employs TRBV7-8 and TRBJ1-5; a possible D gene is TRBD1 (5 bases). V lost 2 bases to trimming and J lost 3 bases, with 8 bases between them. Germline CDR1 and CDR2: SGHVS and FQNEAQ. This CDR3 region has 14 residues. The CDR3 bases are TGTGCCAGCAGCTTACCAGGGACCAATCAGCCCCAGCATTTT. Protein product: CASSLPGTNQPQHF.

This clone was seen just once. Here the CDR3 reads CASSLSGTGAHNEQFF. The CDR3 DNA is TGTGCCAGCAGCTTATCTGGGACAGGGGCCCACAATGAGCAGTTCTTC. The chain links TRBV13 to TRBJ2-1; 10 positions match TRBD1. The CDR3 is 16 amino acids. V lost 2 bases, J lost 5 bases, and 6 bases stayed unmatched. From germline, CDR1 is PRHDT and CDR2 FYEKMQ (reference sequence).

This chain joins TRBV11-2 and TRBJ2-1, with D unresolved. Germline V gives CDR1 SGHAT, CDR2 FQNNGV. The CDR3 extends over 11 amino acids. V dropped 1 base and J dropped 9 bases, with 4 bases sitting between them. CDR3 bases: TGTGCCAGCAGCTTAGCTACTGAGCAGTTCTTC. Translating gives CASSLATEQFF.

This chain links TRBV9 with TRBJ2-7; a weak D match, TRBD2 (5 bases). The CDR3 spans 13 residues. The germline gives CDR1 SGDLS, CDR2 YYNGEE. Between the trimmed V and J ends, which lost 4 bases and 0 bases, there was a span of 8 bases. The CDR3, as DNA: TGTGCCAGCAGCACGGGGAACTCCTACGAGCAGTACTTC. Translation gives CASSTGNSYEQYF.

The rearrangement links TRBV5-1 to TRBJ2-5; D is uncertain. CDR3 size: 15 residues. CDR1 and CDR2 (germline): SGHRS, YFSETQ. Trimming took off 1 base at V and 3 bases at J, with 13 bases between the two ends. The CDR3 DNA reads as TGCGCCAGCAGCTTGACGGATTGGGTAAAAGAGACCCAGTACTTC. Protein: CASSLTDWVKETQYF.

This sequence joins TRBV27 and TRBJ1-4; D is ambiguous. The germline V and J ends were trimmed by 2 bases and 3 bases, with 7 bases remaining between them. From germline, CDR1 is MNHEY and CDR2 SMNVEV (reference sequence). This CDR3 has 14 amino acids. CDR3 in amino acids: CASSLGPANEKLFF. DNA of the CDR3: TGTGCCAGCAGTTTAGGTCCGGCTAATGAAAAACTGTTTTTT.

This chain links TRBV4-3 with TRBJ1-2, with 7 positions matching TRBD1. The CDR3 is 15 amino acids. Germline CDR1 and CDR2: LGHNA and YSLEER. V shed 1 base and J 4 bases; nucleotides not matched to a gene: 6. The CDR3 reads CASSQVIDRVYGYTF. CDR3 nucleotides: TGCGCCAGCAGCCAAGTAATAGACAGGGTCTATGGCTACACCTTC.

The J gene is TRBJ2-7, the V gene TRBV5-4; 9 bases are shared with TRBD1. This CDR3 region has 14 residues. Germline V lookup: CDR1 SGHNT, CDR2 YYREEE (reference sequence). The ends lost 3 bases at V and 3 bases at J; junction bases unmatched: 4. This CDR3 reads CASSSGQGHYEQYF. The CDR3, as DNA: TGTGCCAGCAGCTCCGGACAGGGGCACTACGAGCAGTACTTC.

The V gene is TRBV19, the J gene TRBJ2-5, with a weak D call TRBD2 (6 bases). V shed 5 bases and J shed 1 base, with 11 bases lying between them. Germline CDR1 is LNHDA and CDR2 is SQIVND (reference sequence). This CDR3 has 14 amino acids. The CDR3 sequence: CASSFAGFQETQYF. CDR3 nucleotides: TGTGCCAGTAGTTTCGCGGGGTTCCAAGAGACCCAGTACTTC.

This rearrangement joins TRBV2 to TRBJ1-2; 9 nucleotides line up with TRBD1. J gave up 2 bases and V 4 bases, and 2 bases lay outside the gene matches. Germline CDR1 SNHLY, CDR2 FYNNEI. This CDR3 has 14 amino acids. CDR3 nucleotides: TGTGCCAGCAGTGGGACAGGGGACAACTATGGCTACACCTTC. Protein product: CASSGTGDNYGYTF.